This T cell receptor (beta chain) derives from a study of CD8 T cells in ankylosing spondylitis. Study-wide points: Seemingly distinctive of ankylosing spondylitis blood was a TCR beta motif formed by eight highly homologous variants. Clones tied to disease were said to be significantly enriched in matched ankylosing spondylitis synovial fluid. Disease-linked clones bore a CD8+ phenotype, appearing relatively rarely in peripheral blood.

V lost 4 bases, J lost 2 bases, and 14 bases stayed unmatched. Per the germline V gene, CDR1 is DFQATT and CDR2 is SNEGSKA (reference sequence). The CDR3 extends over 18 amino acids. Turning to this clonotype: Antigen specificity is unknown.

In TCRdb, the 5' RACE reads were re-called with MiXCR into one record per CDR3 protein. The data contain around 430,000 distinct CDR3 sequences, 17% of them seen just once; the ten biggest clones take up just over 1%. Sequenced input: blood, either unsorted or a sorted T cell fraction (not recorded which). V usage is TRBV20-1 and J usage is TRBJ1-5; TRBD1 aligns across 10 bases. The receptor's source is a male donor with ankylosing spondylitis. The CDR3 spells CSAKGQGGIGRGNQPQHF. DNA for the CDR3: TGCAGTGCTAAAGGACAGGGGGGAATCGGACGAGGCAATCAGCCCCAGCATTTT.